A selection of T cell receptor beta chains follows, all from one sample in a study of technical replicates of blood from a few donors. TCRdb's copy holds only in-frame clones and misses some; the assay was immunoSEQ multiplex PCR. The sample carries approximately 51,000 clones, just under 95% recorded once. The sequencing sample was made of PBMCs. The receptors stem from a human donor in good health. Some clones in this sample may be carry-over from other donors' samples. The CDR3 runs from the conserved cysteine through the conserved F or W. D genes are given only for firm matches. Only some rows state a clone size, as once, few, many or a class for expanded clones.

j_gene | len | v_gene | abundance | d_gene | CDR3aa | CDR3nt
TRBJ2-7 | 16 | TRBV4-1 | - | TRBD1 | CASSQFVGQGAWEQYF | TGCGCCAGCAGCCAGTTTGTTGGACAGGGGGCTTGGGAGCAGTACTTC
TRBJ1-4 | 13 | TRBV6-6 | - | - | CASSYRSNEKLFF | TGTGCCAGCAGTTACCGGTCTAATGAAAAACTGTTTTTT
TRBJ1-1 | 13 | TRBV5-1 | - | - | CASSLTKETEAFF | TGCGCCAGCAGCCTGACAAAAGAGACTGAAGCTTTCTTT
TRBJ2-7 | 15 | TRBV5-8 | - | TRBD2 | CASSTSGRAGGEQYF | TGTGCCAGCAGCACTAGCGGGAGGGCCGGAGGGGAGCAGTACTTC
TRBJ2-7 | 16 | TRBV30 | - | - | CAWSANLGGVSYEQYF | TGTGCCTGGAGCGCCAATTTGGGCGGGGTCTCCTACGAGCAGTACTTC
TRBJ2-5 | 15 | TRBV9 | - | - | CASSPTRGGEETQYF | TGTGCCAGCAGTCCCACACGAGGCGGGGAAGAGACCCAGTACTTC
TRBJ1-1 | 14 | TRBV7-3 | - | - | CASSLLGRQSEAFF | TGTGCCAGCAGCTTATTGGGGAGGCAATCTGAAGCTTTCTTT
TRBJ1-1 | 12 | TRBV29-1 | few | - | CSVDKGGTEAFF | TGCAGCGTTGATAAGGGAGGCACTGAAGCTTTCTTT
TRBJ2-7 | 15 | TRBV18 | - | TRBD1 | CASSLQGRNTYEQYF | TGTGCCAGCTCACTACAGGGGCGGAATACCTACGAGCAGTACTTC
TRBJ2-1 | 15 | TRBV7-7 | - | TRBD2 | CASSQLAGGPGEQFF | TGTGCCAGCAGCCAACTAGCGGGAGGGCCCGGTGAGCAGTTCTTC
TRBJ2-1 | 16 | TRBV6-1 | - | - | CASSERGGGLGNEQFF | TGTGCCAGCAGTGAACGAGGAGGGGGCCTAGGGAATGAGCAGTTCTTC
TRBJ1-3 | 13 | TRBV6-5 | - | - | CASSYGRGNTIYF | TGTGCCAGCAGTTACGGCAGAGGAAACACCATATATTTT
TRBJ2-7 | 19 | TRBV9 | - | TRBD2 | CASSVGGGGTLAGAYEQYF | TGTGCCAGCAGCGTCGGAGGAGGAGGGACACTAGCGGGAGCCTACGAGCAGTACTTC
TRBJ2-7 | 16 | TRBV15 | - | - | CATSRDWGTPSYEQYF | TGTGCCACCAGCAGAGATTGGGGGACTCCCTCCTACGAGCAGTACTTC
TRBJ2-1 | 15 | TRBV30 | - | TRBD2 | CAWSGGLAGENEQFF | TGTGCCTGGAGTGGGGGACTAGCGGGAGAAAATGAGCAGTTCTTC
TRBJ2-3 | 12 | TRBV13 | - | - | CASSSSTDTQYF | TGTGCCAGCAGCTCATCAACAGATACGCAGTATTTT
TRBJ1-2 | 14 | TRBV10-3 | once | - | CAISEGLRIYGYTF | TGTGCCATCAGTGAGGGACTGCGGATCTATGGCTACACCTTC
TRBJ1-5 | 16 | TRBV4-3 | - | - | CASSQLYSGRNQPQHF | TGCGCCAGCAGCCAACTTTACAGTGGGCGCAATCAGCCCCAGCATTTT
TRBJ1-2 | 16 | TRBV10-3 | - | TRBD1 | CAIRDWDRGGAYGYTF | TGTGCCATCAGGGATTGGGACAGGGGAGGGGCATATGGCTACACCTTC
TRBJ2-3 | 20 | TRBV4-3 | - | TRBD2 | CASSQDFRQGGSGRLDTQYF | TGCGCCAGCAGCCAAGATTTTCGACAGGGAGGAAGCGGGAGGTTAGATACGCAGTATTTT
TRBJ2-2 | 16 | TRBV12-5 | - | TRBD1 | CASGLVQGRGTGELFF | TGTGCTAGTGGTTTGGTACAGGGGCGTGGCACCGGGGAGCTGTTTTTT
TRBJ2-7 | 15 | TRBV19 | - | - | CASSIVAGADYEQYF | TGTGCCAGTAGTATTGTTGCGGGTGCTGACTACGAGCAGTACTTC
TRBJ2-6 | 15 | TRBV7-2 | - | - | CASSSNLPGANVLTF | TGTGCCAGCAGCTCGAACTTGCCTGGGGCCAACGTCCTGACTTTC
TRBJ2-1 | 14 | TRBV9 | - | - | CASSGGGPYNEQFF | TGTGCCAGCAGCGGGGGGGGGCCCTACAATGAGCAGTTCTTC
TRBJ2-7 | 13 | TRBV7-7 | - | TRBD1 | CASSLTQGAGQYF | TGTGCCAGCAGCTTGACTCAGGGGGCAGGGCAGTACTTC
TRBJ1-2 | 16 | TRBV28 | - | TRBD1 | CASSLSRTGVLYGYTF | TGTGCCAGCAGTTTATCCCGGACAGGGGTCCTCTATGGCTACACCTTC
TRBJ2-2 | 16 | TRBV5-4 | - | TRBD2 | CASSSLAGTATGELFF | TGTGCCAGCAGCTCCCTAGCGGGGACCGCCACCGGGGAGCTGTTTTTT
TRBJ2-7 | 14 | TRBV5-6 | - | - | CASSTAGWPYEQYF | TGTGCCAGCAGCACCGCGGGTTGGCCCTACGAGCAGTACTTC
TRBJ2-7 | 15 | TRBV5-6 | - | TRBD1 | CASRTGTGASYEQYF | TGTGCCAGCAGGACCGGGACAGGGGCCTCCTACGAGCAGTACTTC